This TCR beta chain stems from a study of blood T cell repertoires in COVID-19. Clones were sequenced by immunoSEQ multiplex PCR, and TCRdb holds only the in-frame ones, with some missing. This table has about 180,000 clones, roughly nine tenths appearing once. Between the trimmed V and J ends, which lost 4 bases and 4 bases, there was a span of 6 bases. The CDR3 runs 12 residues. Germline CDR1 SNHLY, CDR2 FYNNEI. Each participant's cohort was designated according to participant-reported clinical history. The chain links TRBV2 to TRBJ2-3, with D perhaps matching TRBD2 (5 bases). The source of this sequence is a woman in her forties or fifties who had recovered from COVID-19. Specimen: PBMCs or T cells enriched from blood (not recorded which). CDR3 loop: CASSADSDTQYF. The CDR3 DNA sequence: TGTGCCAGCAGTGCGGACTCAGATACGCAGTATTTT. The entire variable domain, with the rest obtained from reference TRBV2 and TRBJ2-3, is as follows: EPEVTQTPSHQVTQMGQEVILRCVPISNHLYFYWYRQILGQKVEFLVSFYNNEISEKSEIFDDQFSVERPDGSNFTLKIRSTKLEDSAMYFCASSADSDTQYFGPGTRLTVL.